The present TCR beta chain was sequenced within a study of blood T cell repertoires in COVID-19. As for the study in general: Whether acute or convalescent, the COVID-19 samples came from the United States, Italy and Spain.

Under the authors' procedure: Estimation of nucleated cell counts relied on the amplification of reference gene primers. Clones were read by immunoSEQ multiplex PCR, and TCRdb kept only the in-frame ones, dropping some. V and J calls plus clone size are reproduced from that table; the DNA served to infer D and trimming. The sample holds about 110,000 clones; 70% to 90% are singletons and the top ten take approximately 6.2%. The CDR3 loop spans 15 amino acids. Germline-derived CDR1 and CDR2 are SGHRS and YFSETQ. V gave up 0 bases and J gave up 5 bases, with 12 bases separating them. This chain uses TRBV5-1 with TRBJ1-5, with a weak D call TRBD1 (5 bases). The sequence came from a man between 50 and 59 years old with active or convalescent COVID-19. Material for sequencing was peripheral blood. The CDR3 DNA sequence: TGCGCCAGCAGCTTGGCCGGGTGGGGGGATCAGCCCCAGCATTTT. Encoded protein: CASSLAGWGDQPQHF.